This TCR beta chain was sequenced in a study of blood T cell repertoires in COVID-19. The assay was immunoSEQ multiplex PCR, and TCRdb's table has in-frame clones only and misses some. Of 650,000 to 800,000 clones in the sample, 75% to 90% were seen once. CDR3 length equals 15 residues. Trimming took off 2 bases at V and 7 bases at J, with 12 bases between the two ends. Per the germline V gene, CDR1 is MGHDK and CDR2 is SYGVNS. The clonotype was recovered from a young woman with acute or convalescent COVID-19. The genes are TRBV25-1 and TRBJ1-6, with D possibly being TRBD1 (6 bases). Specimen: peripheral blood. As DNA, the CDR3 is TGTGCCAGCAGTGAAGGGGGGGGCAGAAATTCACCCCTCCACTTT. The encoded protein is CASSEGGGRNSPLHF. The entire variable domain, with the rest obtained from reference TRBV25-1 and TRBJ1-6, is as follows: EADIYQTPRYLVIGTGKKITLECSQTMGHDKMYWYQQDPGMELHLIHYSYGVNSTEKGDLSSESTVSRIRTEHFPLTLESARPSHTSQYLCASSEGGGRNSPLHFGNGTRLTVT.